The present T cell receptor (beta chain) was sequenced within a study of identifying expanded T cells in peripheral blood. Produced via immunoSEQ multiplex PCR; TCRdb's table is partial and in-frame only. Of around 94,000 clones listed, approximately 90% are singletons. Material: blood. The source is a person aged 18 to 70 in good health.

CDR3 nucleotide sequence: TGTGCCTGGTCAGCAGGCCCCAATCAGCCCCAGCATTTT. This encodes CAWSAGPNQPQHF. This sequence joins TRBV30 and TRBJ1-5; no reliable D call. The CDR3 has 13 amino acids. Germline CDR1 is GTSNPN and CDR2 is SVGIG (reference sequence). Trimming pared 5 bases from V and 3 bases from J, leaving 11 bases between.